This T cell receptor beta chain was observed in a study of T cell responses to AZD1222 COVID-19 vaccine listed by TCRdb under 2021. With respect to the entire study: AZD1222 recipients given second doses at about 4 weeks or at about 12 weeks were pooled, since spike-specific TCR depth and breadth were not found to differ between the two schedules. A total of 230 or so trial participants underwent TCR sequencing, of whom approximately 210 received two doses of AZD1222 and some 26 received two doses of the MenACWY control vaccine. Trial participants were enrolled by age into subgroups of 18-55, 56-69 and 70-plus years, and around 150, 28 and 57 TCR-sequenced participants, respectively, were included in these subgroups.

Points the paper makes about the study in general: In the small 56-69-year group, the increase in depth fell short of significance, most likely because of low power. Epitopes outside the regions mutated in the B.1.351 and B.1.1.7 variants were reportedly recognized by nearly half of the unique spike-specific TCRs. Most participants were white British and females outnumbered males, and the authors suggested that clonal diversity may have been underestimated. Because no day 14 peak-response samples were available, repertoires were characterized only after the peak T cell response. CD4 TCRs associated with the vaccine covered the entire spike protein, and the dominant responses were in regions 160-218 and 743-854. Conclusions about previously exposed vaccinees are limited, since just six AZD1222 recipients were seropositive for SARS-CoV-2 at baseline. A significant rise in spike-specific TCR breadth and depth was observed after two AZD1222 doses relative to day 0 and relative to MenACWY recipients.

Trimming costs V 2 bases and J 6 bases, and their ends lie 8 bases apart. The germline V gene encodes CDR1 MNHEY and CDR2 SMNVEV (reference sequence). Including the terminal cysteine and phenylalanine, the CDR3 comprises 13 residues. Of all the DNA, just the CDR3 is kept, 39 bases in frame from base 1. Reading the label with the study, this specimen's time point is: baseline before first vaccination. Samples from vaccinated people were obtained from the UK trials COV001 and COV002, which included a single-blind randomized controlled phase 2/3 trial of AZD1222 (ChAdOx1 nCoV-19) in healthy adults. For TCRbeta chain sequencing, PBMC samples were collected from trial participants at day 0 and at day 28 after the second dose. With regard to this clone: The target of this receptor is not known. Base qualities are missing; no much larger clone stands one base away.

The CDR3 regions of human TCRbeta chains were analyzed by immunosequencing. Concerning the study's data processing: Repertoire TCRs were checked for matches against a reference library of SARS-CoV-2-specific TCRs that had been generated using the MIRA antigen-specificity platform. Breadth was defined as the fraction of unique TCRs that were SARS-CoV-2-associated. Depth was defined as the fraction of total T cells that were SARS-CoV-2-associated. Each spike-specific TCR was assigned to its reactive spike region and to a CD4 or CD8 class using the MIRA data. Log10-transformed breadth and depth values were compared by one-way ANOVA with Sidak's multiple comparisons tests. Drawn from immuneACCESS, this table holds only the in-frame rearrangements with V and J called that TCRdb kept. Clones are partly lost; checked studies trace under half to an unresolved V gene and leave the rest unexplained. The D gene and trimming were derived from the DNA, and the V and J assignments and clone size from that table. In all, the sample holds roughly 150,000 clones, and about 80% of those were seen once. The top ten constitute over 4% of the sample.

Sample: peripheral blood, taken on day 0 of AZD1222 vaccination. Here the chain combines TRBV27 and TRBJ1-5; the D gene lacks a confident call. The sequence was obtained from an adult in good health. The nucleotide sequence is given as TGTGCCAGCAGTTTAGAGGGCGTTCAGCCCCAGCATTTT. This gives the protein CASSLEGVQPQHF.